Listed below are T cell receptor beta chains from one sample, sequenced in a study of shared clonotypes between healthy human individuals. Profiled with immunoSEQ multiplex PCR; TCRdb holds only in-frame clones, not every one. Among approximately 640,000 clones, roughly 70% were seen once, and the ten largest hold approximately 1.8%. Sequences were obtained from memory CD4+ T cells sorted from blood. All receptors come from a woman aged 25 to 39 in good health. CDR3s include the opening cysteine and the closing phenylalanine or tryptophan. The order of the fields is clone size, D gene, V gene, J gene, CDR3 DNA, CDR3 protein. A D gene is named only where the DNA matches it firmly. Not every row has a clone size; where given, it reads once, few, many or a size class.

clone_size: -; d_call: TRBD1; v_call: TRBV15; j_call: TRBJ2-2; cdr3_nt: TGTGCCACCAGCATAACCGGGACAGGGGCCCACACCGGGGAGCTGTTTTTT; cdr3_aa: CATSITGTGAHTGELFF
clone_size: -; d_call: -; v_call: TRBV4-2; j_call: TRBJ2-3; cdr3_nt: TGTGCCAGCAGCCAAGATGGGCCGGAAACTAGCACAGATACGCAGTATTTT; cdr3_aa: CASSQDGPETSTDTQYF
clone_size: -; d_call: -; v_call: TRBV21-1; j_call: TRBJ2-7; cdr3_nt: TGTGCCAGCAGCAAAACCCTAGCGGGAGATATGGTTTACGAGCAGTACTTC; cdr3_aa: CASSKTLAGDMVYEQYF
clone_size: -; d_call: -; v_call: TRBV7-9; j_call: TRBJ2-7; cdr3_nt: TGTGCCAGCAGCTTAGTCAACTACGAGCAGTACTTC; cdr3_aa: CASSLVNYEQYF
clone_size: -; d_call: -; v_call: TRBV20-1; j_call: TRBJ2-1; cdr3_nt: TGCAGTGCTAGGACCCCCAGGGAGCAGTTCTTC; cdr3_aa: CSARTPREQFF
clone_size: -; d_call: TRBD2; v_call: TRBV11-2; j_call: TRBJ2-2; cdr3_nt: TGTGCCAGCAGCCCTCCGGGGGGGGAGTACACCGGGGAGCTGTTTTTT; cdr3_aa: CASSPPGGEYTGELFF
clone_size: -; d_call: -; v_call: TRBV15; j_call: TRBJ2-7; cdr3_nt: TGTGCCACCAGCAGCCGGACGGGAGCCTACGAGCAGTACTTC; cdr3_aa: CATSSRTGAYEQYF
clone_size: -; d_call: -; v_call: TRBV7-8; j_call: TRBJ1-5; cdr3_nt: TGTGCCAGCAGTCCAGGACAGTACGGAGCCCAGCATTTT; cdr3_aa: CASSPGQYGAQHF
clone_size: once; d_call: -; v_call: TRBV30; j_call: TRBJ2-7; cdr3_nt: TGTGCCTGGAGTTCCCGGGAAAAAAGGACCTACGAGCAGTACTTC; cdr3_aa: CAWSSREKRTYEQYF
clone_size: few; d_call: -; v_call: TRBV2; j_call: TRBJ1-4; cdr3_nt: TGTGCCAGCAGTGACAGGGTATCAACTAATGAAAAACTGTTTTTT; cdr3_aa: CASSDRVSTNEKLFF
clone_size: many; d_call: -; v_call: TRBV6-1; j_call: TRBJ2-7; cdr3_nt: TGTGCCAGCAGTACCCCGGGCTACGAGCAGTACTTC; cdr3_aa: CASSTPGYEQYF
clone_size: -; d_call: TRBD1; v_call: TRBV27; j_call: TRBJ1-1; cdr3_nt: TGTGCCAGCAGTCCTCGACAGGGGGTGAGGACTGAAGCTTTCTTT; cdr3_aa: CASSPRQGVRTEAFF
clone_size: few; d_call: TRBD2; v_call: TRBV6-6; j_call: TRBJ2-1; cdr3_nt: TGTGCCAGCAGTTACTCGACTAGCGGAAACAATGAGCAGTTCTTC; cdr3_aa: CASSYSTSGNNEQFF
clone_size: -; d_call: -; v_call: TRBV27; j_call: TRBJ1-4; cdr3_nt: TGTGCCAGCAGCGTCAGCCCAACTAATGAAAAACTGTTTTTT; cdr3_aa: CASSVSPTNEKLFF
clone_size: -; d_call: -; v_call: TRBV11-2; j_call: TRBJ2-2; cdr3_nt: TGTGCCAGCAGCTTAACCGCCAGAATTGGGGGATTCGGCGGGGAGCTGTTTTTT; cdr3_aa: CASSLTARIGGFGGELFF
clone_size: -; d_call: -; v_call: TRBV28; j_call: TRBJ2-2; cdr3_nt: TGTGCCAGCAGACCCCCCGGACCGGACACCGGGGAGCTGTTTTTT; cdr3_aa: CASRPPGPDTGELFF
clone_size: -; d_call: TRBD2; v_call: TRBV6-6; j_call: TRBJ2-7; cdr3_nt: TGTGCCAGCAGTTACGAGGGGAGGGGCGAGCAGTACTTC; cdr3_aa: CASSYEGRGEQYF
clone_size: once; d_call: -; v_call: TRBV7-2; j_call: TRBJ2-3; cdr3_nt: TGTGCCAGCAGCGCCGGACTTTTAAGCACAGATACGCAGTATTTT; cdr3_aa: CASSAGLLSTDTQYF
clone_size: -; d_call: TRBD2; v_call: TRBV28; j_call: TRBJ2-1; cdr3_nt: TGTGCCAGCAGTTTTAATAGCGGGGGGAACAATGAGCAGTTCTTC; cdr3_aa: CASSFNSGGNNEQFF
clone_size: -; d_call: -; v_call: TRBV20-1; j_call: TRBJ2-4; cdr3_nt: TGCAGTGCTAGATGGACAGCCCAGTACTTC; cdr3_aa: CSARWTAQYF
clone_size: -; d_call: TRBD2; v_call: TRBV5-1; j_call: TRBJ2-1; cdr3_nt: TGCGCCAGCAGCTTGTCAGCGGGAGGGCTGAATGAGCAGTTCTTC; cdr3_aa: CASSLSAGGLNEQFF
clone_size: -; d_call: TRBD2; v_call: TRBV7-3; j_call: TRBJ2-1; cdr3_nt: TGTGCCAGCAGGTTTACTAGCGTCGGGAACAATGAGCAGTTCTTC; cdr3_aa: CASRFTSVGNNEQFF
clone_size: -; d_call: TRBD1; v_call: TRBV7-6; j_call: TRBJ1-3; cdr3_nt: TGTGCCAGCAGCTTAGGGACAGGGGTTTCTGGAAACACCATATATTTT; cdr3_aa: CASSLGTGVSGNTIYF
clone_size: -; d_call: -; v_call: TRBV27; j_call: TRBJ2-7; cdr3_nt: TGTGCCGTCAGAGGTTTAGTATACGAGCAGTACTTC; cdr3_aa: CAVRGLVYEQYF
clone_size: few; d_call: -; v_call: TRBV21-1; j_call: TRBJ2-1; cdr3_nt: TGTGCCAGCAACAAACTAGCGGGCACCTACAATGAGCAGTTCTTC; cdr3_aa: CASNKLAGTYNEQFF
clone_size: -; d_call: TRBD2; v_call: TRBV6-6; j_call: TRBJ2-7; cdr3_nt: TGTGCCAGCAGTTCCGGGACTAGTCGCTACGAGCAGTACTTC; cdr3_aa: CASSSGTSRYEQYF
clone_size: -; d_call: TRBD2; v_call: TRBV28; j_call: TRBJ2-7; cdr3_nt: TGTGCCAGCAGGCCCTGGACGGGAGGGACCTACGAGCAGTACTTC; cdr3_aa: CASRPWTGGTYEQYF
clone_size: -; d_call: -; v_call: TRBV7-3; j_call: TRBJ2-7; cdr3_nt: TGTGCCAGCAGCTTGGGTCTAGCTCCCTACGAGCAGTACTTC; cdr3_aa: CASSLGLAPYEQYF
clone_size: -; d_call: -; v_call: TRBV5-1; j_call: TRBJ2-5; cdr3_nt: TGCGCCAGCAGTGGAGGGGGCGAGGGAGAGACCCAGTACTTC; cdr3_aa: CASSGGGEGETQYF
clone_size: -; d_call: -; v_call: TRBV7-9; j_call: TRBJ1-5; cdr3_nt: TGTGCCAGCAGCCCCGGCGGGCTCGAGGTCCAGTCCCAGCATTTT; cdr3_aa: CASSPGGLEVQSQHF
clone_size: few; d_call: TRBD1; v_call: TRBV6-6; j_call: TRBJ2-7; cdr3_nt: TGTGCCAGCAGTACCCTTACAGGGGGGGAGCAGTACTTC; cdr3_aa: CASSTLTGGEQYF
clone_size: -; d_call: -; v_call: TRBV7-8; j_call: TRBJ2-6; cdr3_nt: TGTGCCAGCAGCTTAGGGGGCTTCGGGGCCAACGTCCTGACTTTC; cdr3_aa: CASSLGGFGANVLTF
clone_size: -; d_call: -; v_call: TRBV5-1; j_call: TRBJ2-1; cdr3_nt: TGCGCCAGCTCCTTAGGCGGAGATCCCTACAATGAGCAGTTCTTC; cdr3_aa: CASSLGGDPYNEQFF
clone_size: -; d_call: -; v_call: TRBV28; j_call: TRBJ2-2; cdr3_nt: TGTGCCAGCAGGGGACACTTGAACACCGGGGAGCTGTTTTTT; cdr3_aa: CASRGHLNTGELFF
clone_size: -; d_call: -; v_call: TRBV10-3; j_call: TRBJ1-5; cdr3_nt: TGTGCCATCAGTGAGTCAATATCGAGCGGGGGCCCGGGGGCCCAGCATTTT; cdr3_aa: CAISESISSGGPGAQHF
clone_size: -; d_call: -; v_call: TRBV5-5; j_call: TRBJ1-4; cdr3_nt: TGTGCCAGCACTTTTTCGGCGACGGCGATTAATGAAAAACTGTTTTTT; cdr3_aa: CASTFSATAINEKLFF
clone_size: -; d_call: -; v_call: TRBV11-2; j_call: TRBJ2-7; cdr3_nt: TGTGCCAGCAGCTTTTTCACCATCAGGGGAAACGAGCAGTACTTC; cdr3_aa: CASSFFTIRGNEQYF
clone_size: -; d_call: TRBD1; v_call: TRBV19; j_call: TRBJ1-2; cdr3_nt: TGTGCCAGTAGAACACCGGGACAGAACTATGGCTACACCTTC; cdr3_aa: CASRTPGQNYGYTF
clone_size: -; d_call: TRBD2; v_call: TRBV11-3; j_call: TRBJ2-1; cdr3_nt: TGTGCCAGCAGCTTTGCACGGGAGGGTGAGCAGTTCTTC; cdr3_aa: CASSFAREGEQFF
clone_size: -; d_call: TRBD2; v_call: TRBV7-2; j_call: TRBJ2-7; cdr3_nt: TGTGCCAGCAGCTTGACTAGCAACTACGAGCAGTACTTC; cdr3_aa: CASSLTSNYEQYF
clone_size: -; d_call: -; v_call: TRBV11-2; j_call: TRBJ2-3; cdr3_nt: TGTGCCAGCAGCTTAGTGGAAGATACGCAGTATTTT; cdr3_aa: CASSLVEDTQYF
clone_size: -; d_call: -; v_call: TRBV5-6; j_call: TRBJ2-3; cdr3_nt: TGTGCCAGCTTTCGGGCGGGGCGCACAGATACGCAGTATTTT; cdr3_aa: CASFRAGRTDTQYF
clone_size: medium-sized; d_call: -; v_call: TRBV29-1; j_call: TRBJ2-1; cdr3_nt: TGCACGATGAGTAGGACTGAAAATGAGCAGTTCTTC; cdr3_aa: CTMSRTENEQFF